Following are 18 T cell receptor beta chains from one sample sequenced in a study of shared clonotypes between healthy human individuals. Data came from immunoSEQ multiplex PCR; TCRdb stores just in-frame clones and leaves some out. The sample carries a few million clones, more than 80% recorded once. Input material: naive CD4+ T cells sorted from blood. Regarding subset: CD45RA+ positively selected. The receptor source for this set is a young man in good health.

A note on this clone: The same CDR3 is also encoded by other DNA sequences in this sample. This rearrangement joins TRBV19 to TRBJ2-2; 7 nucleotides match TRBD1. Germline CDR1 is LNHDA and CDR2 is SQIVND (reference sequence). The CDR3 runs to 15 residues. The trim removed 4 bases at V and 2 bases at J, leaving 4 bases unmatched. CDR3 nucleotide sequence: TGTGCCAGTAGTAGACAGGGCCTCAACACCGGGGAGCTGTTTTTT. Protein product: CASSRQGLNTGELFF. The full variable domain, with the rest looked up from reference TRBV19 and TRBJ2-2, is DGGITQSPKYLFRKEGQNVTLSCEQNLNHDAMYWYRQDPGQGLRLIYYSQIVNDFQKGDIAEGYSVSREKKESFPLTVTSAQKNPTAFYLCASSRQGLNTGELFFGEGSRLTVL.

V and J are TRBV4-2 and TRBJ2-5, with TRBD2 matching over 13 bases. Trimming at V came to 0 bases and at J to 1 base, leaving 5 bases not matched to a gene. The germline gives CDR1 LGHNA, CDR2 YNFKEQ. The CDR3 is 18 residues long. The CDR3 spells CASSQELAGGGFQETQYF. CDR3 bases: TGTGCCAGCAGCCAAGAACTAGCGGGGGGGGGATTCCAAGAGACCCAGTACTTC.

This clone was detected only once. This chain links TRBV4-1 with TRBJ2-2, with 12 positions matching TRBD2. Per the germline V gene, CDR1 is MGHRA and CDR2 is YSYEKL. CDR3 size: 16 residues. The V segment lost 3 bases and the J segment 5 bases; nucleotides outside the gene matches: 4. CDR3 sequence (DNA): TGCGCCAGCAGCCATCTACTAGCGGGAGGTACCGGGGAGCTGTTTTTT. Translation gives CASSHLLAGGTGELFF.

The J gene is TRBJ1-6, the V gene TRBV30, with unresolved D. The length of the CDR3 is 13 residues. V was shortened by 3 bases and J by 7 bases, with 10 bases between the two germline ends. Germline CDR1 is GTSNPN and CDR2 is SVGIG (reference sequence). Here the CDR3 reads CAWRRGGNSPLHF. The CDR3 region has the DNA TGTGCCTGGAGAAGAGGAGGAAATTCACCCCTCCACTTT. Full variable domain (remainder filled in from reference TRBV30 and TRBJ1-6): SQTIHQWPATLVQPVGSPLSLECTVEGTSNPNLYWYRQAAGRGLQLLFYSVGIGQISSEVPQNLSASRPQDRQFILSSKKLLLSDSGFYLCAWRRGGNSPLHFGNGTRLTVT.

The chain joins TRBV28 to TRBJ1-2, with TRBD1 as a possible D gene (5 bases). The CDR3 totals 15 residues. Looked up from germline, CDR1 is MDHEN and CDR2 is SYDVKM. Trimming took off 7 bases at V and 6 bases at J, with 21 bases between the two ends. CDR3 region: CASTTEAVGRHGYTF. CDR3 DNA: TGTGCCAGCACTACAGAGGCAGTGGGGCGTCATGGCTACACCTTC.

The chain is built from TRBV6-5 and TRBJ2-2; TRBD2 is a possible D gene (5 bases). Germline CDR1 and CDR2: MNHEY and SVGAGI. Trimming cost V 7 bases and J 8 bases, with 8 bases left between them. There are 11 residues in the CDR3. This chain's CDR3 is CASTTGGELFF. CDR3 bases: TGTGCCAGCACCACGGGGGGGGAGCTGTTTTTT.

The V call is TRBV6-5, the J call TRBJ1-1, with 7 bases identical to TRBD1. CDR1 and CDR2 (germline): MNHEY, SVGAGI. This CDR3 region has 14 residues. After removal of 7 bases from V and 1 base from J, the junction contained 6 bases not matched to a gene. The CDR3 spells CASIGWTGNTEAFF. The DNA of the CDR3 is TGTGCCAGCATCGGATGGACAGGGAACACTGAAGCTTTCTTT.

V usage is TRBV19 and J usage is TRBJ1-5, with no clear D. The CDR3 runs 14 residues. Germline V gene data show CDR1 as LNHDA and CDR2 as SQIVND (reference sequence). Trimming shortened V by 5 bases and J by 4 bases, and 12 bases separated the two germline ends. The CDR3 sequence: CASSVLGGNQPQHF. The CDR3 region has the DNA TGTGCCAGTAGTGTATTGGGCGGTAATCAGCCCCAGCATTTT.

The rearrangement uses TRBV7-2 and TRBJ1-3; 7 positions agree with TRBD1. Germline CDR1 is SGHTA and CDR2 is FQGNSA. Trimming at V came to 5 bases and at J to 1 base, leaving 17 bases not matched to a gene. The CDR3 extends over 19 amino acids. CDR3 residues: CASSPHQGGAGRSGNTIYF. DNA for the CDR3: TGTGCCAGCAGCCCCCATCAGGGGGGCGCGGGGCGGTCTGGAAACACCATATATTTT.

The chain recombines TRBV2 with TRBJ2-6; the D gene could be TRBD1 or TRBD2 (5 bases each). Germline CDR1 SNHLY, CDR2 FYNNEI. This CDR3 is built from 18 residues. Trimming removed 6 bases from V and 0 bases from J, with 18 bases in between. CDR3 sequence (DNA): TGTGCCAGCAGGCTCACGGGGCAGCTTTCCTCTGGGGCCAACGTCCTGACTTTC. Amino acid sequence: CASRLTGQLSSGANVLTF.

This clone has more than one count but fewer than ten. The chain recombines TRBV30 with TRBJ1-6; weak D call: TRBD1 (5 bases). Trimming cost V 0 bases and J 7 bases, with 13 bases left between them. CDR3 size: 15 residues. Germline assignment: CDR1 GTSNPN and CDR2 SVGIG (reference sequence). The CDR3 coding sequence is TGTGCCTGGAGTGTACGCGGGGGTAGGAATTCACCCCTCCACTTT. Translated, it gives CAWSVRGGRNSPLHF.

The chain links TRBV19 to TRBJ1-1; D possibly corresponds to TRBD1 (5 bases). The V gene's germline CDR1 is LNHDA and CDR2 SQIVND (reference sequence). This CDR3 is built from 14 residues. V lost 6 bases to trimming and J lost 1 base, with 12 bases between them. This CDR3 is CASSLSQGNTEAFF. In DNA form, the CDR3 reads TGTGCCAGTAGCCTTAGTCAGGGGAACACTGAAGCTTTCTTT.

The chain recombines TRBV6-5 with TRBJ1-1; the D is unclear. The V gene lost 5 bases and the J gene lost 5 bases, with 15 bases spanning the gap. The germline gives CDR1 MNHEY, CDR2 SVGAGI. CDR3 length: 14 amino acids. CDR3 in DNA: TGTGCCAGCAGTACCCCTCGGGGTCGGACTGAAGCTTTCTTT. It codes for CASSTPRGRTEAFF.

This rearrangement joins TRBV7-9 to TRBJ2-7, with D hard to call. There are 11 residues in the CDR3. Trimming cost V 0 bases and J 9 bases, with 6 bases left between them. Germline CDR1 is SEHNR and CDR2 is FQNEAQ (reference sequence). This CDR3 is CASSLAGAQYF. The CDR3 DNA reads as TGTGCCAGCAGCTTAGCGGGTGCGCAGTACTTC.

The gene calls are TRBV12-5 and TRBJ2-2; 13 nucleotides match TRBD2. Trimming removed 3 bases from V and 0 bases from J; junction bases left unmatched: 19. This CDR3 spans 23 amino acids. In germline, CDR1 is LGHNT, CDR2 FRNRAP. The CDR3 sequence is CASGLASPTSGGATLANTGELFF. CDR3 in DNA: TGTGCTAGTGGTTTAGCGTCGCCCACTAGCGGGGGGGCGACCCTTGCGAACACCGGGGAGCTGTTTTTT.

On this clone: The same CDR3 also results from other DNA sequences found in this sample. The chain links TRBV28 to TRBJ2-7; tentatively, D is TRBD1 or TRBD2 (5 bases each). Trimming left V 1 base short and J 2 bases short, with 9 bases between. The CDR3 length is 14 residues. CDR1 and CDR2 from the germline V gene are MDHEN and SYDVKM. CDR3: CASSLSGGPYEQYF. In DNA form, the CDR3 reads TGTGCCAGCAGTTTATCTGGGGGTCCCTACGAGCAGTACTTC.

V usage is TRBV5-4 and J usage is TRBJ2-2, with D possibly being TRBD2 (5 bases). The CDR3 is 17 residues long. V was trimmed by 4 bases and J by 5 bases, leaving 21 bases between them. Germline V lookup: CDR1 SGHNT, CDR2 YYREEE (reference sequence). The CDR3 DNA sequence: TGTGCCAGCAGCCCAATTGGTCTAATGCGAGGGACCGGGGAGCTGTTTTTT. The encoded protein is CASSPIGLMRGTGELFF.

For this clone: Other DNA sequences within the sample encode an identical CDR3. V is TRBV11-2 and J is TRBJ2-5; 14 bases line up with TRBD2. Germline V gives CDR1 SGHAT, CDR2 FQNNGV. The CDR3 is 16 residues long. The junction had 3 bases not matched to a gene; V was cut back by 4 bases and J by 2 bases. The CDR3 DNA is TGTGCCAGCAGCTCAAGACTAGCGGGGGGGCAAGAGACCCAGTACTTC. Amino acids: CASSSRLAGGQETQYF.